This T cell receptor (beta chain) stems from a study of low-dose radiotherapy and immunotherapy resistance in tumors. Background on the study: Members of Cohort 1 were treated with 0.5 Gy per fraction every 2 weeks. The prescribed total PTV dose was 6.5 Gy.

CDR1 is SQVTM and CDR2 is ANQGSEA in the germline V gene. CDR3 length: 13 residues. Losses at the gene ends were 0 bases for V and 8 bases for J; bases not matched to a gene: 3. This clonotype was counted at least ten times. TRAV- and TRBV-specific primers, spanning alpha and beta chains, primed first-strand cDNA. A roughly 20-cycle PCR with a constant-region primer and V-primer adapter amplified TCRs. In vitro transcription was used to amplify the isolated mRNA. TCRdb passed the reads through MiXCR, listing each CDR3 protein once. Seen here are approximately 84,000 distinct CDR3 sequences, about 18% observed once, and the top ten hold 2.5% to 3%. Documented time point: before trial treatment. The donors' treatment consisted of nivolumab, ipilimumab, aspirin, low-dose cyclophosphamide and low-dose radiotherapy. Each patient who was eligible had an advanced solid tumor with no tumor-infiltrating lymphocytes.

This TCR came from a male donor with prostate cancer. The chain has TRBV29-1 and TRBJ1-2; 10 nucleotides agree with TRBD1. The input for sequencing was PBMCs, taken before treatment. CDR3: CSVEDRDRGGYTF. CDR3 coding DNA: TGCAGCGTTGAAGATAGGGACAGGGGCGGCTACACCTTC.